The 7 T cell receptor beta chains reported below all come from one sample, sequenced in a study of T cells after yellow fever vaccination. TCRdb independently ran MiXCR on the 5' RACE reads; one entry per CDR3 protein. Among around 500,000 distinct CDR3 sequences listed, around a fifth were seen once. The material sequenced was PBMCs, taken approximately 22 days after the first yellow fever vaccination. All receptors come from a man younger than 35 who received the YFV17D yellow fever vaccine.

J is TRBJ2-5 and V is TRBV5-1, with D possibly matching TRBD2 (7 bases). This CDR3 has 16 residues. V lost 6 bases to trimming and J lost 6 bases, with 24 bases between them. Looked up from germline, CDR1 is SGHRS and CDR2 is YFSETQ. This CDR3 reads CASTPFLGGADKTQYF. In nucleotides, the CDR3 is TGCGCCAGCACCCCCTTTTTGGGGGGGGCAGATAAGACCCAGTACTTC. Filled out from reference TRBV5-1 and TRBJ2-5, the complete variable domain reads KAGVTQTPRYLIKTRGQQVTLSCSPISGHRSVSWYQQTPGQGLQFLFEYFSETQRNKGNFPGRFSGRQFSNSRSEMNVSTLELGDSALYLCASTPFLGGADKTQYFGPGTRLLVL.

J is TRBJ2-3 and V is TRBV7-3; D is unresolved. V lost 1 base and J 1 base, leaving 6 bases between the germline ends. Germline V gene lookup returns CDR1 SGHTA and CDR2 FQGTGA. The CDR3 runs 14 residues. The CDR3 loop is CASSLNGRTDTQYF. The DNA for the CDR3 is TGTGCCAGCAGCTTAAACGGGCGCACAGATACGCAGTATTTT.

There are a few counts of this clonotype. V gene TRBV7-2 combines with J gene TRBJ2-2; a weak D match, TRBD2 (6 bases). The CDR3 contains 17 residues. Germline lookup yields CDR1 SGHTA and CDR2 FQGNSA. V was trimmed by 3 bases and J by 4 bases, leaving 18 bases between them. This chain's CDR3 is CASSLGGSGLVTGELFF. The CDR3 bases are TGTGCCAGCAGCTTGGGGGGATCCGGGTTGGTCACCGGGGAGCTGTTTTTT.

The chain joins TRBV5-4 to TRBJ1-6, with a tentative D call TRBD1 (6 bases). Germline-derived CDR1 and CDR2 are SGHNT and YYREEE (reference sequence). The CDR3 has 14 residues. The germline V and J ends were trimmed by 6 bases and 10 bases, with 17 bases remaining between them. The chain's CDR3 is CASTSEGGSSPLHF. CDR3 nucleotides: TGTGCCAGCACCTCGGAGGGGGGCAGCTCACCCCTCCACTTT. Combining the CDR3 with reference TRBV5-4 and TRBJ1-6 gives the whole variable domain ETGVTQSPTHLIKTRGQQVTLRCSSQSGHNTVSWYQQALGQGPQFIFQYYREEENGRGNFPPRFSGLQFPNYSSELNVNALELDDSALYLCASTSEGGSSPLHFGNGTRLTVT.

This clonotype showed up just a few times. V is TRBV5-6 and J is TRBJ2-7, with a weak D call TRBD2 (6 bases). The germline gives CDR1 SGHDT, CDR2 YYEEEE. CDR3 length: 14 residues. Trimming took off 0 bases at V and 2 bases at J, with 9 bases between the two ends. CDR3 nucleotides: TGTGCCAGCAGCTTGGGCGGGGTAACCTACGAGCAGTACGTC. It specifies CASSLGGVTYEQYV.

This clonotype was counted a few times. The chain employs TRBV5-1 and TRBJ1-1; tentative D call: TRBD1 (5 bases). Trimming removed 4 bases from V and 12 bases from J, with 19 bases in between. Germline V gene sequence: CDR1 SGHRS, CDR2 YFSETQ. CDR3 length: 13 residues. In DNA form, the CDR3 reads TGCGCCAGCAGCCAACAAACCGGGGACGTAACTTTCTTT. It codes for CASSQQTGDVTFF.

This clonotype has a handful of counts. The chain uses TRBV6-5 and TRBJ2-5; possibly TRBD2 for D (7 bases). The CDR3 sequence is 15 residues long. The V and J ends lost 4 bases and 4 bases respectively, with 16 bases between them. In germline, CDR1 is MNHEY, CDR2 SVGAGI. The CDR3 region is CASSSPRGAGETQYF. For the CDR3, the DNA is TGTGCCAGCAGTTCCCCCCGGGGGGCGGGAGAGACCCAGTACTTC.